Presented here are 25 T cell receptor beta chains from one specimen sequenced in a study of blood T cell repertoires in COVID-19. Clones were read by immunoSEQ multiplex PCR, and TCRdb kept only the in-frame ones, dropping some. This sample has some 180,000 clones, with approximately 90% found just once. Sequences were obtained from peripheral blood. The receptors stem from a man between 50 and 59 years old who had recovered from COVID-19.

The chain recombines TRBV11-2 with TRBJ2-1, with D possibly matching TRBD2 (5 bases). V was trimmed by 5 bases and J by 0 bases, leaving 14 bases between them. CDR3 size: 16 residues. CDR1 SGHAT and CDR2 FQNNGV come from the germline V gene. As DNA, the CDR3 is TGTGCCAGCAGCCTACCGGAGGCACTCTCCTACAATGAGCAGTTCTTC. It encodes CASSLPEALSYNEQFF.

The chain couples TRBV9 to TRBJ1-3, with TRBD1 matching over 7 bases. The CDR3 has 15 amino acids. V lost 3 bases, J lost 1 base, and 4 bases stayed unmatched. Per the germline V gene, CDR1 is SGDLS and CDR2 is YYNGEE. The CDR3: CASSETGFSGNTIYF. The CDR3 DNA sequence: TGTGCCAGCAGCGAGACAGGGTTTTCTGGAAACACCATATATTTT. The whole variable domain, remainder taken from reference TRBV9 and TRBJ1-3, is DSGVTQTPKHLITATGQRVTLRCSPRSGDLSVYWYQQSLDQGLQFLIQYYNGEERAKGNILERFSAQQFPDLHSELNLSSLELGDSALYFCASSETGFSGNTIYFGEGSWLTVV.

This clone was detected a few times. V gene TRBV7-6 combines with J gene TRBJ2-1; 15 bases line up with TRBD2. Germline-derived CDR1 and CDR2 are SGHVS and FNYEAQ. The CDR3 totals 15 residues. V lost 5 bases and J lost 7; bases outside the gene matches: 3. CDR3: CASSAGTSGRNEQFF. DNA for the CDR3: TGTGCCAGCAGCGCAGGGACTAGCGGGAGGAATGAGCAGTTCTTC.

The J gene is TRBJ1-4, the V gene TRBV29-1, with D possibly TRBD1 on 5 matching bases. The V gene lost 3 bases and the J gene lost 7 bases, with 12 bases spanning the gap. The CDR3 is 13 residues long. CDR1 SQVTM and CDR2 ANQGSEA come from the germline V gene. CDR3 DNA: TGCAGCGTTGAGGGTCAGGGTGGTGAAAAACTGTTTTTT. It codes for CSVEGQGGEKLFF.

The chain combines TRBV30 with TRBJ2-1, with 9 bases lining up with TRBD1. Germline CDR1 GTSNPN, CDR2 SVGIG (reference sequence). Losses at the gene ends were 6 bases for V and 3 bases for J; bases not matched to a gene: 6. The CDR3 covers 14 residues. The DNA for the CDR3 is TGTGCCTGTAAACAGGGGGCTAGCTACAATGAGCAGTTCTTC. It codes for CACKQGASYNEQFF.

This chain uses TRBV2 with TRBJ1-6, with a tentative D call TRBD1 (6 bases). The CDR3 has 15 residues. Germline loops: CDR1 SNHLY, CDR2 FYNNEI. The V and J ends lost 7 bases and 5 bases respectively, with 15 bases between them. The CDR3 DNA follows: TGTGCCAGCATACCCCGGGACATCAATAATTCACCCCTCCACTTT. Translated: CASIPRDINNSPLHF.

The chain joins TRBV6-5 to TRBJ2-7, with 12 bases fitting TRBD2. Germline lookup yields CDR1 MNHEY and CDR2 SVGAGI. Trimming cost V 2 bases and J 2 bases; bases outside gene matches: 1. The CDR3 runs 15 residues. The CDR3 sequence: CASSYLAGGPYEQYF. The DNA of the CDR3 is TGTGCCAGCAGTTACCTAGCGGGAGGGCCCTACGAGCAGTACTTC.

V gene TRBV9 combines with J gene TRBJ2-5, with 9 positions matching TRBD1. With V trimmed by 3 bases and J by 5 bases, 8 bases remained unmatched. The germline CDR1 and CDR2 sequences are SGDLS and YYNGEE. This CDR3 is 15 amino acids long. The CDR3 region has the DNA TGTGCCAGCAGCGAAGGACAGGGGCCCGGCGAGACCCAGTACTTC. Its protein is CASSEGQGPGETQYF.

Written as DNA, the CDR3 is TGTGCCAGCTCACCACGGCAGGGGGCATCTATGAATGAGCAGTTCTTC. This sequence encodes CASSPRQGASMNEQFF. The chain combines TRBV18 with TRBJ2-1; 8 positions agree with TRBD1. V lost 1 base and J lost 7; bases outside the gene matches: 9. Germline CDR1 and CDR2: KGHSH and LQKENI. This CDR3 spans 16 amino acids. Together with reference TRBV18 and TRBJ2-1, the CDR3 gives the full variable domain: NAGVMQNPRHLVRRRGQEARLRCSPMKGHSHVYWYRQLPEEGLKFMVYLQKENIIDESGMPKERFSAEFPKEGPSILRIQQVVRGDSAAYFCASSPRQGASMNEQFFGPGTRLTVL.

The chain uses TRBV11-2 and TRBJ1-2; 7 positions match TRBD1. The CDR3 sequence is 17 residues long. V shed 4 bases and J 1 base; nucleotides not matched to a gene: 12. Germline values: CDR1 SGHAT, CDR2 FQNNGV. As DNA, the CDR3 is TGTGCCAGCAGCTCAGGAGGACAGGCGAGGGGTAACTATGGCTACACCTTC. It translates to CASSSGGQARGNYGYTF.

This clone was counted once. This chain links TRBV30 with TRBJ1-3; 9 positions agree with TRBD1. Germline CDR1 is GTSNPN and CDR2 is SVGIG (reference sequence). CDR3 length: 16 amino acids. The V and J ends lost 0 bases and 1 base, in that order; junction bases with no gene match: 4. The CDR3 DNA reads TGTGCCTGGAGTGTATGGACAGGGGAGTCTGGAAACACCATATATTTT. Its protein product is CAWSVWTGESGNTIYF.

The DNA of the CDR3 is TGCGCCAGCAGCCAACGCCGGACAGGGTTGGATACGCAGTATTTT. It encodes CASSQRRTGLDTQYF. This chain links TRBV4-3 with TRBJ2-3; 8 positions match TRBD1. V dropped 2 bases and J dropped 6; count of bases not matched to a gene: 7. The CDR3 has 15 residues. The germline CDR1 and CDR2 sequences are LGHNA and YSLEER.

V gene TRBV28 combines with J gene TRBJ1-2; TRBD1 might be the D (6 bases). V shed 2 bases and J shed 8 bases, with 24 bases lying between them. The germline CDR1 and CDR2 sequences are MDHEN and SYDVKM. CDR3 size: 17 residues. The CDR3 loop reads CASSLGGAGEKAGGYTF. The CDR3 DNA sequence: TGTGCCAGCAGTTTAGGGGGGGCAGGGGAAAAAGCGGGAGGCTACACCTTC.

This clone turned up a few times. The CDR3: CAISAAGDTGELFF. In DNA, the CDR3 is TGTGCCATCAGCGCCGCAGGGGACACCGGGGAGCTGTTTTTT. The chain combines TRBV10-3 with TRBJ2-2; possible D gene TRBD1, 6 bases. V was trimmed by 6 bases and J by 3 bases, leaving 11 bases between them. The CDR3 totals 14 residues. Per germline, CDR1 ENHRY and CDR2 SYGVKD.

V is TRBV2 and J is TRBJ1-4; 9 bases are a match to TRBD1. V lost 7 bases and J lost 4; bases outside the gene matches: 4. CDR1 and CDR2 (germline): SNHLY, FYNNEI. This CDR3 is 14 amino acids long. CDR3 in amino acids: CASTRTGVNEKLFF. CDR3 DNA sequence: TGTGCCAGCACCCGGACAGGGGTTAATGAAAAACTGTTTTTT.

The chain recombines TRBV2 with TRBJ2-3; TRBD2 agrees at 9 bases. The CDR3 runs 17 residues. J lost 1 base, V lost 1 base, and 6 bases had no gene match. Germline CDR1 is SNHLY and CDR2 is FYNNEI. The CDR3 nucleotides are TGTGCCAGCAGTGAAGGGTGGACTAGCGAACGCACAGATACGCAGTATTTT. It codes for CASSEGWTSERTDTQYF.

The rearrangement uses TRBV29-1 and TRBJ2-4; D is possibly TRBD1 (6 bases). The germline gives CDR1 SQVTM, CDR2 ANQGSEA. This CDR3 contains 14 residues. V dropped 7 bases and J dropped 2 bases, with 15 bases sitting between them. CDR3 sequence (DNA): TGCAGCGAAAACTCCGGGACACCCAAAAACATTCAGTACTTC. Translating gives CSENSGTPKNIQYF.

The chain uses TRBV7-3 and TRBJ2-6, with D perhaps matching TRBD1 (5 bases). V lost 2 bases and J 4 bases, leaving 9 bases between the germline ends. CDR1 and CDR2 (germline): SGHTA, FQGTGA. The CDR3 covers 15 residues. CDR3 loop: CASSLDSHGANVLTF. The CDR3 DNA reads as TGTGCCAGCAGCTTAGACAGCCACGGGGCCAACGTCCTGACTTTC.

By share, this clone counts as large. The V call is TRBV7-9, the J call TRBJ2-5, with 13 bases lining up with TRBD2. CDR1 and CDR2 (germline): SEHNR, FQNEAQ (reference sequence). The V segment lost 4 bases and the J segment 6 bases; nucleotides outside the gene matches: 11. This CDR3 region has 17 residues. The CDR3 coding sequence is TGTGCCAGCAGCTACACACGACTAGCGGGGGGAGTAAAGACCCAGTACTTC. It codes for CASSYTRLAGGVKTQYF.

The rearrangement links TRBV6-5 to TRBJ1-6; the D gene is possibly TRBD1 (6 bases). V lost 6 bases to trimming and J lost 5 bases, with 14 bases between them. The CDR3 extends over 15 amino acids. Germline CDR1 is MNHEY and CDR2 is SVGAGI. The CDR3 spells CASRAGTSNNSPLHF. Written as DNA, the CDR3 is TGTGCCAGCAGAGCCGGGACATCCAATAATTCACCCCTCCACTTT.

V gene TRBV10-2 combines with J gene TRBJ1-6; 8 nucleotides match TRBD1. This CDR3 is built from 14 residues. Looked up from germline, CDR1 is WSHSY and CDR2 is SAAADI. The V segment lost 6 bases and the J segment 7 bases; nucleotides outside the gene matches: 5. The CDR3 DNA sequence: TGCGCCAGCAGGCAGGGGGCCCCAAATTCACCCCTCCACTTT. This codes for CASRQGAPNSPLHF.

The chain uses TRBV7-6 and TRBJ2-5; TRBD1 matches at 10 bases. The CDR3 runs 17 residues. J lost 2 bases, V lost 5 bases, and 11 bases had no gene match. Germline CDR1 is SGHVS and CDR2 is FNYEAQ. The CDR3 region has the DNA TGTGCCAGCAGCCCTCGGTCTTGGGACAGGGGACAAGAGACCCAGTACTTC. It codes for CASSPRSWDRGQETQYF.

The chain is built from TRBV10-1 and TRBJ1-5; 7 bases align to TRBD1. This CDR3 has 18 amino acids. V dropped 6 bases and J dropped 3; count of bases not matched to a gene: 17. The germline CDR1 and CDR2 sequences are WNHNN and SYGVQD (reference sequence). CDR3 protein: CASSPRPRPGGFNQPQHF. The CDR3 coding sequence is TGCGCCAGCAGCCCCCGCCCCCGTCCAGGGGGATTCAATCAGCCCCAGCATTTT.

The chain couples TRBV30 to TRBJ1-1; 7 bases are a match to TRBD1. CDR1 and CDR2 from the germline V gene are GTSNPN and SVGIG (reference sequence). The CDR3 consists of 14 residues. V gave up 2 bases and J gave up 4 bases; unmatched junction bases: 7. The CDR3 spells CAWSWAGTVTEAFF. CDR3 sequence (DNA): TGTGCCTGGAGTTGGGCGGGGACAGTCACTGAAGCTTTCTTT.

The V and J genes are TRBV5-4 and TRBJ2-1; TRBD2 matches at 11 bases. The CDR3 covers 17 residues. V trimming: 4 bases; J trimming: 8 bases; junction bases outside the gene matches: 14. Germline V gene lookup returns CDR1 SGHNT and CDR2 YYREEE (reference sequence). This CDR3 is CASSRGTSGYTGDEQFF. The CDR3 DNA follows: TGTGCCAGCAGCCGAGGGACTAGCGGATATACTGGCGATGAGCAGTTCTTC.